The clone carrying this T cell receptor delta chain has a handful of counts. Its specificity is not known. This sample stems from a study of Vδ1+ human thymocytes. Findings and limits, study-wide: Thymic TRG and TRD repertoires appeared highly polyclonal.

RNA was extracted from the cells and then reverse transcribed. Pooled V-gene forward primers with one constant-region reverse primer generated the CDR3 amplicons by multiplex PCR. TCRdb re-analyzed the multiplex PCR reads via CATT. The sample consists of approximately 24,000 delta-chain clones, approximately 7% of them appearing once. This CDR3 spans 22 amino acids. Germline values: CDR1 TSWWSYY, CDR2 QGS. V lost 1 base, J lost 0 bases, and 18 bases stayed unmatched. Sequencing used Vdelta1+ gamma-delta thymocytes from the thymus. As for subset: FACS-sorted CD3+ TCRalphabeta- TCRVdelta1+ TCRVdelta2- thymocytes. The gene calls are TRDV1 and TRDJ1, with 12 bases identical to TRDD3. This clonotype was sampled from a girl under two years old who had congenital heart surgery. CDR3 DNA: TGTGCTCTTGGGGAACCTCCAGTCCTACTGGGGGATACCCCCACCTACACCGATAAACTCATCTTT. The encoded protein is CALGEPPVLLGDTPTYTDKLIF.